The 32 T cell receptor beta chains below come from one sample, sequenced in a study of metastatic and nonmetastatic thyroid tumors (dated by TCRdb to about 2020). The library relied on PCR. Sequencer: Illumina HiSeq 4000. TCRdb passed the public sequencing reads through fastp at Q25 and MiXCR, retaining productive beta sequences. The sample table records 29,000 or so clones; around 4% of these occur just once. The ten largest clones take up 21% of the sample. Before undergoing thyroid surgery, none of the patients had been given any kind of treatment. Sequenced sample: blood. The receptors shown here come from a female donor with papillary thyroid cancer or a benign thyroid nodule (not recorded which). Some clones in this sample may be carry-over from other donors' samples.

This clone was detected many times. The rearrangement joins TRBV16 to TRBJ1-2; D remains unclear. The V gene lost 1 base and the J gene lost 1 base, with 10 bases spanning the gap. CDR1 KGHSY and CDR2 FQNENV come from the germline V gene. CDR3 size: 15 residues. CDR3 loop: CASSQFRNINYGYTF. The CDR3 bases are TGTGCCAGCAGCCAATTCAGGAATATTAACTATGGCTACACCTTC.

This chain joins TRBV3-1 and TRBJ2-7; D is uncertain. The germline V gene has CDR1 LGHDT and CDR2 YNNKEL (reference sequence). Trimming pared 1 base from V and 6 bases from J, leaving 7 bases between. CDR3 length: 12 amino acids. CDR3 sequence (DNA): TGTGCCAGCAGCCAAGCTCACGCCGAGCAGTACTTC. Residues: CASSQAHAEQYF.

This clone was seen many times. This chain joins TRBV27 and TRBJ2-5; TRBD2 aligns across 8 bases. CDR3 length: 14 residues. Germline V gene data show CDR1 as MNHEY and CDR2 as SMNVEV (reference sequence). Trimming at V came to 6 bases and at J to 3 bases, leaving 6 bases not matched to a gene. In DNA, the CDR3 is TGTGCCAGCAGCGGGAGGGGGGTTGAAGAGACCCAGTACTTC. Its protein is CASSGRGVEETQYF.

This clone was seen a few times. A single base separates this from a much larger clone, so it may be a read error. Other nucleotide sequences in the sample specify the same CDR3. This chain uses TRBV14 with TRBJ2-2, with D unresolved. CDR1 and CDR2 (germline): SGHDN, FVKESK. The CDR3 consists of 15 residues. V lost 6 bases and J lost 2, with 13 bases in between. CDR3 sequence: CASSVEVGNTGELFF. CDR3 bases: TGTGCCAGCAGTGTAGAAGTCGGTAACACCGGGGAGCTGTTTTTT.

This clone has ten or more counts. The chain recombines TRBV5-1 with TRBJ2-3; D uncertain. The CDR3 extends over 14 amino acids. Germline assignment: CDR1 SGHRS and CDR2 YFSETQ. The V and J ends lost 1 base and 0 bases respectively, with 6 bases between them. CDR3 residues: CASSLQQSTDTQYF. CDR3 nucleotide sequence: TGCGCCAGCAGCTTGCAACAGAGCACAGATACGCAGTATTTT.

The table lists this clone with many counts. V is TRBV27 and J is TRBJ1-6, with a weak D call TRBD1 (5 bases). V lost 1 base and J lost 3, with 28 bases in between. CDR3 length: 22 amino acids. Germline V gives CDR1 MNHEY, CDR2 SMNVEV (reference sequence). The CDR3 DNA is TGTGCCAGCAGTTTATATGGCTCTATCGGGACCGATGATTTTTTCTATAATTCACCCCTCCACTTT. Amino acid sequence: CASSLYGSIGTDDFFYNSPLHF.

This clone was detected many times. V gene TRBV5-8 combines with J gene TRBJ1-2; D is uncertain. The V end lost 3 bases, the J end lost 2 bases, and 8 bases lay between the germline ends. The V gene's germline CDR1 is SGHTS and CDR2 YDEGEE. The CDR3 covers 13 residues. The CDR3, as DNA: TGTGCCAGCAGCTATACTGCAAACTATGGCTACACCTTC. Translated: CASSYTANYGYTF.

Only a few counts were recorded for this clone. This chain connects TRBV24-1 to TRBJ1-1; D might be TRBD1 (6 bases). The CDR3 has 15 residues. Germline-derived CDR1 and CDR2 are KGHDR and SFDVKD. Trimming cost V 4 bases and J 2 bases, with 13 bases left between them. CDR3 amino acids: CATSERGHGNTEAFF. The CDR3 bases are TGTGCCACCAGTGAGCGGGGACACGGTAACACTGAAGCTTTCTTT.

This clone was detected ten times or more. CDR3 sequence (DNA): TGCGCCAGCAGAGGTATCGCTAGCGGGATGGGAAGCACAGATACGCAGTATTTT. Protein product: CASRGIASGMGSTDTQYF. The chain couples TRBV5-1 to TRBJ2-3; TRBD2 aligns across 9 bases. Germline CDR1 is SGHRS and CDR2 is YFSETQ. CDR3 length: 18 amino acids. The V and J ends lost 5 bases and 0 bases, in that order; junction bases with no gene match: 13.

This chain joins TRBV20-1 and TRBJ2-5; D gene ambiguous. Trimming removed 0 bases at V and 4 bases at J, with 9 bases between. In germline, CDR1 is DFQATT, CDR2 SNEGSKA (reference sequence). The CDR3 is 13 amino acids. CDR3 in amino acids: CSARDKGPETQYF. In DNA, the CDR3 is TGCAGTGCTAGAGATAAGGGTCCAGAGACCCAGTACTTC.

This clone is medium-sized by share. V is TRBV27 and J is TRBJ2-7; D possibly corresponds to TRBD2 (6 bases). CDR1 is MNHEY, CDR2 SMNVEV, per germline (reference sequence). The V and J ends lost 6 bases and 5 bases respectively, with 20 bases between them. This CDR3 has 15 residues. The CDR3 here is CASSAGTDGANEQYF. CDR3 in DNA: TGTGCCAGCAGCGCGGGGACGGATGGGGCGAACGAGCAGTACTTC.

This clone has at least ten counts. The rearrangement joins TRBV9 to TRBJ2-3; 8 bases match TRBD1. Germline V gives CDR1 SGDLS, CDR2 YYNGEE. The CDR3 length is 14 residues. The junction had 3 bases not matched to a gene; V was cut back by 0 bases and J by 6 bases. The chain's CDR3 is CASSVETGGDTQYF. CDR3 nucleotide sequence: TGTGCCAGCAGCGTAGAAACAGGGGGGGATACGCAGTATTTT. Filled out from reference TRBV9 and TRBJ2-3, the complete variable domain reads DSGVTQTPKHLITATGQRVTLRCSPRSGDLSVYWYQQSLDQGLQFLIQYYNGEERAKGNILERFSAQQFPDLHSELNLSSLELGDSALYFCASSVETGGDTQYFGPGTRLTVL.

This clone occurred many times. The rearrangement links TRBV20-1 to TRBJ1-5, with D perhaps matching TRBD1 (6 bases). Germline-derived CDR1 and CDR2 are DFQATT and SNEGSKA (reference sequence). The V end was cut by 6 bases, the J end by 0 bases, with 9 bases between. The CDR3 spans 13 residues. The CDR3 DNA reads TGCAGTGCGCCACAGGGTAGCAATCAGCCCCAGCATTTT. It specifies CSAPQGSNQPQHF.

At least ten counts were recorded for this clone. The V call is TRBV3-1, the J call TRBJ1-5; D is unclear. Germline V gene sequence: CDR1 LGHDT, CDR2 YNNKEL (reference sequence). V was pared by 3 bases and J by 6 bases, with 12 bases between. The CDR3 has 14 amino acids. The CDR3 nucleotides are TGTGCCAGCAGCCAGTTTATCGCGAGTCAGCCCCAGCATTTT. Translation gives CASSQFIASQPQHF. Complete variable domain (other parts from reference TRBV3-1 and TRBJ1-5): DTAVSQTPKYLVTQMGNDKSIKCEQNLGHDTMYWYKQDSKKFLKIMFSYNNKELIINETVPNRFSPKSPDKAHLNLHINSLELGDSAVYFCASSQFIASQPQHFGDGTRLSIL.

As for this clone: One junction end disagrees with the germline gene, perhaps due to a read error. The J gene is TRBJ1-1, the V gene TRBV7-9; D ambiguous. Germline V gene lookup returns CDR1 SEHNR and CDR2 FQNEAQ (reference sequence). The CDR3 is made up of 20 amino acids. The CDR3 nucleotides read TGTGCCAGCAGCTTAGCAAGGTCTATATGGGAGGTGGGGTTGAACACTGACGCTTTCTTT. It translates to CASSLARSIWEVGLNTDAFF.

This clone was observed a few times. CDR3 loop: CASSLVNTDTQYF. The CDR3 coding sequence is TGTGCCAGCAGCTTGGTCAACACAGATACGCAGTATTTT. This sequence joins TRBV7-9 and TRBJ2-3; D not certain. The V gene lost 3 bases and the J gene lost 2 bases, with 6 bases spanning the gap. CDR1 and CDR2 from the germline V gene are SEHNR and FQNEAQ (reference sequence). The length of the CDR3 is 13 residues. The variable domain in full, with the rest retrieved from reference TRBV7-9 and TRBJ2-3, is DTGVSQNPRHKITKRGQNVTFRCDPISEHNRLYWYRQTLGQGPEFLTYFQNEAQLEKSRLLSDRFSAERPKGSFSTLEIQRTEQGDSAMYLCASSLVNTDTQYFGPGTRLTVL.

There are many counts of this clone. The chain links TRBV12-3 or TRBV12-4 to TRBJ2-3; 12 bases fit TRBD2. Trimming removed 4 bases from V and 5 bases from J; junction bases left unmatched: 7. This CDR3 is 16 amino acids long. The CDR3 reads CASSSGTSGYRDTQYF. In DNA, the CDR3 is TGTGCCAGCAGTTCCGGGACTAGCGGGTATAGAGATACGCAGTATTTT.

This clone was recorded many times. V usage is TRBV19 and J usage is TRBJ1-5; D is unclear. Looked up from germline, CDR1 is LNHDA and CDR2 is SQIVND (reference sequence). The CDR3 covers 12 residues. V was clipped by 5 bases and J by 4 bases, with 6 bases between them. The CDR3 DNA reads TGTGCCAGTAGTGGGCAGAATCAGCCCCAGCATTTT. It translates to CASSGQNQPQHF.

The sample holds a few counts of this clone. A junction boundary mismatches the germline segment, possibly from a read error. The gene calls are TRBV27 and TRBJ2-3; TRBD1 is a possible D gene (6 bases). The CDR3 consists of 17 residues. Per the germline V gene, CDR1 is MNHEY and CDR2 is SMNVEV (reference sequence). CDR3 amino acids: CASSIRTVALSTDTQYF. The CDR3 region has the DNA TGTGCCAGCAGTATAAGGACAGTTGCCCTTAGCACAGATACTCAGTATTTT.

V is TRBV20-1 and J is TRBJ2-1; 9 nucleotides match TRBD1. CDR3 length: 14 residues. CDR1 and CDR2 (germline): DFQATT, SNEGSKA (reference sequence). Trimming took 6 bases from V and 8 from J; bases not matched to a gene: 11. DNA for the CDR3: TGCAGTGCATCCCGGGACAGGGTCAGCGATGAGCAGTTCTTC. Translated, it gives CSASRDRVSDEQFF.

This clone came up a few times. A read error is likely, as this CDR3 ends without the conserved phenylalanine or tryptophan. This rearrangement joins TRBV12-3 or TRBV12-4 to TRBJ2-5; 10 bases are a match to TRBD2. The CDR3 extends over 16 amino acids. The CDR3 DNA reads TGTGTCAGCACCCTCGGGGCTAGCGGGAGAGGAGAGACCCAGTACTCC. Residues: CVSTLGASGRGETQYS.

The chain combines TRBV6-5 with TRBJ1-1, with D possibly TRBD1 on 5 matching bases. Germline assignment: CDR1 MNHEY and CDR2 SVGAGI. The CDR3 is 13 amino acids. V shed 0 bases and J shed 7 bases, with 9 bases lying between them. The CDR3 sequence is CASSYSRGSEAFF. CDR3 in DNA: TGTGCCAGCAGTTACTCCCGGGGGAGTGAAGCTTTCTTT.

The genes are TRBV10-1 and TRBJ2-7; D call uncertain. Germline values: CDR1 WNHNN, CDR2 SYGVQD (reference sequence). The CDR3 is 12 residues long. V lost 0 bases, J lost 4 bases, and 4 bases lay in between. DNA for the CDR3: TGCGCCAGCAGTGAGTCCATGTACGAGCAGTACTTC. Residues: CASSESMYEQYF.

J is TRBJ1-2 and V is TRBV13, with unresolved D. Between the trimmed V and J ends, which lost 5 bases and 4 bases, there was a span of 11 bases. Germline V lookup: CDR1 PRHDT, CDR2 FYEKMQ (reference sequence). The CDR3 is made up of 13 amino acids. The CDR3 DNA reads as TGTGCCAGCAGCCTCGTCAGTTCCTATGGCTACACCTTC. It encodes CASSLVSSYGYTF.

There are many counts of this clone. The V and J genes are TRBV7-7 and TRBJ2-3, with D possibly TRBD2 on 6 matching bases. V lost 5 bases and J 0 bases, leaving 12 bases between the germline ends. The CDR3 loop spans 15 amino acids. Germline lookup yields CDR1 SSHAT and CDR2 FNYEAQ (reference sequence). The CDR3 DNA follows: TGTGCCAGCAGCCAGACTAGTCTTAGCACAGATACGCAGTATTTT. Encoded protein: CASSQTSLSTDTQYF.

This clone turned up a few times. The chain recombines TRBV6-1 with TRBJ1-1; the D gene is possibly TRBD1 (5 bases). Trimming shortened V by 10 bases and J by 11 bases, and 17 bases separated the two germline ends. CDR3 size: 11 residues. The germline gives CDR1 MNHNS, CDR2 SASEGT. The CDR3 here is CAIGTATTAFF. CDR3 nucleotide sequence: TGTGCCATCGGGACTGCCACGACCGCTTTCTTT.

About this clone itself: A much larger clone differs from this one at a single base, so this may be a read error. The rearrangement uses TRBV6-5 and TRBJ2-3, with 13 bases identical to TRBD2. The CDR3 has 15 residues. Germline V gene lookup returns CDR1 MNHEY and CDR2 SVGAGI. The DNA for the CDR3 is TGTGCCAGCAGTTGGACTAGCGGGAGCACAGATACGCATTATTTT. Protein sequence: CASSWTSGSTDTHYF.

The chain is built from TRBV6-1 and TRBJ1-6; D is undetermined. CDR1 and CDR2 (germline): MNHNS, SASEGT. V shed 7 bases and J shed 9 bases, with 16 bases lying between them. The CDR3 is 14 residues long. CDR3 sequence: CASILDVQGSPLHF. Here the CDR3 DNA reads TGTGCCAGCATCTTGGACGTTCAAGGTTCACCCCTCCACTTT.

On this clone: The junction departs from germline at one end; a sequencing error may be responsible. This chain links TRBV15 with TRBJ1-5, with D unresolved. CDR3 length equals 15 residues. Germline V gene lookup returns CDR1 LNHNV and CDR2 YYDKDF (reference sequence). CDR3 loop: CAPSRDRGSSQPQHF. CDR3 DNA: TGTGCCCCCAGCAGAGATCGCGGCAGCAGTCAGCCCCAGCATTTT. Together with reference TRBV15 and TRBJ1-5, the CDR3 gives the full variable domain: DAMVIQNPRYQVTQFGKPVTLSCSQTLNHNVMYWYQQKSSQAPKLLFHYYDKDFNNEADTPDNFQSRRPNTSFCFLDIRSPGLGDTAMYLCAPSRDRGSSQPQHFGDGTRLSIL.

This chain uses TRBV28 with TRBJ2-7, with TRBD2 matching 11 bases. The trim removed 8 bases at V and 3 bases at J, leaving 12 bases unmatched. This CDR3 comprises 16 residues. Germline values: CDR1 MDHEN, CDR2 SYDVKM. CDR3 in DNA: TGTGCCAGCTCCGGGACTAGCGGATCCCGCTTCTACGAGCAGTACTTC. It specifies CASSGTSGSRFYEQYF.

In this sample, this clone turned up many times. The genes are TRBV30 and TRBJ1-1; D not certain. Deletions cut 4 bases from V and 0 bases from J, with 15 bases between. There are 15 residues in the CDR3. Looked up from germline, CDR1 is GTSNPN and CDR2 is SVGIG (reference sequence). The chain's CDR3 is CAWTRSGSLNTEAFF. The DNA for the CDR3 is TGTGCCTGGACCAGGAGTGGCAGCCTGAACACTGAAGCTTTCTTT.

The chain joins TRBV7-9 to TRBJ2-2; 9 bases are a match to TRBD2. The CDR3 extends over 15 amino acids. Germline assignment: CDR1 SEHNR and CDR2 FQNEAQ (reference sequence). V gave up 4 bases and J gave up 6 bases; unmatched junction bases: 6. The CDR3 DNA reads TGTGCCAGCAGCTCCGTAGCGGGAGAGGCCGGGGAGCTGTTTTTT. This sequence encodes CASSSVAGEAGELFF. Full variable domain (rest looked up from reference TRBV7-9 and TRBJ2-2): DTGVSQNPRHKITKRGQNVTFRCDPISEHNRLYWYRQTLGQGPEFLTYFQNEAQLEKSRLLSDRFSAERPKGSFSTLEIQRTEQGDSAMYLCASSSVAGEAGELFFGEGSRLTVL.